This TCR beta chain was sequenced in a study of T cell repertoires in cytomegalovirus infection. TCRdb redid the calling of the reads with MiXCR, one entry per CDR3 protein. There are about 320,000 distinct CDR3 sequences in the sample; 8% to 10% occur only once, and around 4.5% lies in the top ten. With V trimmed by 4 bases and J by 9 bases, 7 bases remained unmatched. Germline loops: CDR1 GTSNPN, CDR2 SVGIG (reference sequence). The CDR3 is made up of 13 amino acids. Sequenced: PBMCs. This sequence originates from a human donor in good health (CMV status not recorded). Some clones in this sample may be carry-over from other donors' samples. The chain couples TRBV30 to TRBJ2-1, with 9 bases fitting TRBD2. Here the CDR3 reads CAWTGSGSAEQFF. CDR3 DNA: TGTGCCTGGACCGGTAGCGGGAGTGCTGAGCAGTTCTTC.